The clone carrying this T cell receptor (beta chain) was observed at least ten times. Genomic DNA provided the template from which TCR beta VDJ and CDR3 profiles were obtained. MiXCR, run by TCRdb on the reads, gives a single entry per CDR3 protein. The table records some 180,000 distinct CDR3 sequences, roughly 65% of them present only once. This specimen belongs to a study of CD8+CD57+ T cells in acquired aplastic anemia. All patients picked for sequencing had shown, by flow cytometry, an expansion of CD8+CD57+ cells. None of the patients had been given any therapy when their blood was sampled. This clonotype originated in a human donor with aplastic anemia. The specimen sequenced was sorted CD4+, CD8+, or CD8+CD57+ T cells (not recorded which) from PBMCs.

CDR3 coding DNA: TGTGCCAGCAGTTCCTCGACAGAGGTCCTCTCCGGGGAGCTGTTTTTT. This encodes CASSSSTEVLSGELFF. This chain links TRBV12-3 or TRBV12-4 with TRBJ2-2; TRBD1 might be the D (5 bases). The CDR3 is 16 residues long. Trimming shortened V by 4 bases and J by 6 bases, and 18 bases separated the two germline ends.